Shown below are 18 T cell receptor beta chains from a single sample sequenced in a study of Ad26.COV2.S vaccination and SARS-CoV-2 variants. Specified treatment: around 19 received Ad26.COV2.S at low or high dose, single or two shots; several received placebo; per-sample allocation not given. Samples analyzed were those drawn on day 63 after the first vaccine or placebo injection. Sequenced by immunoSEQ multiplex PCR; TCRdb stores in-frame clones only, minus some. The repertoire has about 240,000 clones, roughly 90% of them found once; the top ten carry about 11%. Sample: peripheral blood, taken in a trial of Ad26.COV2.S vaccine versus placebo. These receptors came from a person between 18 and 60 years old who received the Ad26.COV2.S COVID-19 vaccine or a placebo.

The chain has TRBV4-3 and TRBJ1-5, with unresolved D. V lost 4 bases, J lost 4 bases, and 8 bases lay in between. The CDR3 consists of 13 residues. The germline V gene encodes CDR1 LGHNA and CDR2 YSLEER. CDR3: CASSRVLNQPQHF. The CDR3 bases are TGCGCCAGCAGCCGGGTACTAAATCAGCCCCAGCATTTT.

This chain joins TRBV5-4 and TRBJ2-1, with D tentatively TRBD2 (6 bases). V was trimmed by 2 bases and J by 9 bases, leaving 21 bases between them. This CDR3 has 16 residues. CDR1 is SGHNT and CDR2 is YYREEE in the germline V gene (reference sequence). CDR3 protein: CASSFYGRDRRGEQFF. The CDR3 coding sequence is TGTGCCAGCAGCTTCTACGGGCGGGACCGACGGGGTGAGCAGTTCTTC.

This rearrangement joins TRBV19 to TRBJ2-1; 7 bases are a match to TRBD1. Germline CDR1 LNHDA, CDR2 SQIVND (reference sequence). This CDR3 contains 12 residues. V lost 10 bases and J lost 7; bases outside the gene matches: 7. This CDR3 is CATTGVWNEQFF. The CDR3 coding sequence is TGTGCCACTACAGGGGTGTGGAATGAGCAGTTCTTC.

The CDR3 DNA reads as TGTGCCACCAGCAGAGTTAGGACTCGCAGCTCCTACGAGCAGTACTTC. It specifies CATSRVRTRSSYEQYF. This chain links TRBV15 with TRBJ2-7; a possible D gene is TRBD2 (5 bases). Germline V gene lookup returns CDR1 LNHNV and CDR2 YYDKDF (reference sequence). This CDR3 is 16 amino acids long. V dropped 1 base and J dropped 0 bases, with 13 bases sitting between them. The whole variable domain, remainder taken from reference TRBV15 and TRBJ2-7, is DAMVIQNPRYQVTQFGKPVTLSCSQTLNHNVMYWYQQKSSQAPKLLFHYYDKDFNNEADTPDNFQSRRPNTSFCFLDIRSPGLGDTAMYLCATSRVRTRSSYEQYFGPGTRLTVT.

This clone has a handful of counts. For the CDR3, the DNA is TGTGCCAGCAGCACGGGACCGGCTGGGGATTCACCCCTCCACTTT. It is translated as CASSTGPAGDSPLHF. The chain links TRBV5-4 to TRBJ1-6, with a tentative D call TRBD1 (5 bases). Germline V gene data show CDR1 as SGHNT and CDR2 as YYREEE (reference sequence). Trimming shortened V by 4 bases and J by 8 bases, and 16 bases separated the two germline ends. The CDR3 has 15 residues.

This clone was recorded once. This sequence joins TRBV7-8 and TRBJ1-2; D is unresolved. CDR1 and CDR2 (germline): SGHVS, FQNEAQ. V lost 0 bases to trimming and J lost 2 bases, with 10 bases between them. The CDR3 sequence is 15 residues long. Here the CDR3 reads CASSLALDFNYGYTF. CDR3 sequence (DNA): TGTGCCAGCAGCTTAGCCCTAGACTTCAACTATGGCTACACCTTC.

V gene TRBV28 combines with J gene TRBJ2-7; 9 bases line up with TRBD2. CDR1 is MDHEN, CDR2 SYDVKM, per germline. The CDR3 has 13 residues. V lost 6 bases to trimming and J lost 5 bases; unmatched junction nucleotides: 5. For the CDR3, the DNA is TGTGCCAGCAGCTGGCGGGAGGGCCACGAGCAGTACTTC. This sequence encodes CASSWREGHEQYF. Complete variable domain (other parts from reference TRBV28 and TRBJ2-7): DVKVTQSSRYLVKRTGEKVFLECVQDMDHENMFWYRQDPGLGLRLIYFSYDVKMKEKGDIPEGYSVSREKKERFSLILESASTNQTSMYLCASSWREGHEQYFGPGTRLTVT.

The rearrangement uses TRBV28 and TRBJ2-7; 11 nucleotides match TRBD1. The CDR3 spans 15 residues. V shed 6 bases and J 3 bases; nucleotides not matched to a gene: 7. Looked up from germline, CDR1 is MDHEN and CDR2 is SYDVKM. Here the CDR3 reads CASRQSGTGGYEQYF. The CDR3 region has the DNA TGTGCCAGCAGGCAATCCGGGACAGGGGGCTACGAGCAGTACTTC.

V usage is TRBV28 and J usage is TRBJ1-2; a possible D gene is TRBD1 (5 bases). The germline gives CDR1 MDHEN, CDR2 SYDVKM. This CDR3 has 14 amino acids. V lost 6 bases and J lost 2, with 13 bases in between. The CDR3 spells CASSAGGPNYGYTF. The DNA of the CDR3 is TGTGCCAGCAGCGCCGGGGGTCCGAACTATGGCTACACCTTC.

The rearrangement joins TRBV10-2 to TRBJ2-1, with D hard to call. The CDR3 has 13 amino acids. The V gene's germline CDR1 is WSHSY and CDR2 SAAADI. Trimming removed 3 bases from V and 14 bases from J, with 17 bases in between. CDR3 DNA sequence: TGCGCCAGCAGTGACTGGACCCAAACTAAGGAGTTCTTC. It yields the protein CASSDWTQTKEFF.

The chain recombines TRBV19 with TRBJ2-3, with TRBD2 matching over 12 bases. Germline V gene sequence: CDR1 LNHDA, CDR2 SQIVND (reference sequence). This CDR3 contains 16 residues. The J segment lost 5 bases and the V segment lost 3 bases, leaving 6 bases of the junction unmatched. CDR3 sequence: CASSIALAGGGDTQYF. The CDR3 coding sequence is TGTGCCAGTAGTATCGCCCTAGCGGGGGGGGGAGATACGCAGTATTTT.

This rearrangement joins TRBV6-5 to TRBJ2-2; no reliable D call. CDR1 and CDR2 from the germline V gene are MNHEY and SVGAGI. The V end lost 6 bases, the J end lost 0 bases, and 8 bases lay between the germline ends. The CDR3 is made up of 14 amino acids. The CDR3 is CASRGNANTGELFF. The CDR3 DNA reads TGTGCCAGCAGGGGGAACGCGAACACCGGGGAGCTGTTTTTT.

The chain combines TRBV27 with TRBJ2-1; D ambiguous. The germline V gene encodes CDR1 MNHEY and CDR2 SMNVEV (reference sequence). V dropped 2 bases and J dropped 7 bases, with 9 bases sitting between them. The CDR3 length is 13 residues. CDR3 in amino acids: CASSLGRANEQFF. CDR3 DNA sequence: TGTGCCAGCAGTTTAGGGCGTGCAAATGAGCAGTTCTTC.

The chain uses TRBV7-9 and TRBJ2-1; 9 nucleotides line up with TRBD1. This CDR3 spans 13 amino acids. The germline CDR1 and CDR2 sequences are SEHNR and FQNEAQ (reference sequence). Losses at the gene ends were 1 base for V and 8 bases for J; bases not matched to a gene: 0. The CDR3 here is CASSLGDRDEQFF. The CDR3, as DNA: TGTGCCAGCAGCTTAGGGGACAGGGATGAGCAGTTCTTC.

This chain connects TRBV4-3 to TRBJ2-2; TRBD1 matches at 10 bases. The CDR3 length is 17 residues. The germline V gene encodes CDR1 LGHNA and CDR2 YSLEER. V shed 2 bases, J shed 5 bases, and the junction held 8 bases outside the gene matches. This CDR3 reads CASSQLTGGAVTGELFF. The CDR3, as DNA: TGCGCCAGCAGCCAATTGACAGGGGGCGCAGTGACCGGGGAGCTGTTTTTT.

The table lists this clone with a count of one. The chain recombines TRBV7-9 with TRBJ2-3; 8 nucleotides line up with TRBD1. From germline, CDR1 is SEHNR and CDR2 FQNEAQ (reference sequence). V gave up 1 base and J gave up 1 base; unmatched junction bases: 1. The CDR3 is made up of 15 amino acids. CDR3 sequence: CASSLGGQGTDTQYF. The CDR3 DNA is TGTGCCAGCAGCTTAGGGGGACAGGGCACAGATACGCAGTATTTT. The variable domain in full, completed from reference TRBV7-9 and TRBJ2-3, reads DTGVSQNPRHKITKRGQNVTFRCDPISEHNRLYWYRQTLGQGPEFLTYFQNEAQLEKSRLLSDRFSAERPKGSFSTLEIQRTEQGDSAMYLCASSLGGQGTDTQYFGPGTRLTVL.

This sequence joins TRBV21-1 and TRBJ1-1; the tabulated D call, TRBD1, remains unverified against the DNA. TRBV21-1 is a recognized pseudogene. The CDR3 is made up of 14 amino acids. DNA of the CDR3: TGTGCCAGCAGCAAAGTACGGAGACAGCTTGAAGCTTTCTTT. Translation: CASSKVRRQLEAFF.

The chain joins TRBV11-2 to TRBJ1-2; tentatively, D is TRBD1 (6 bases). The V gene lost 1 base and the J gene lost 2 bases, with 17 bases spanning the gap. This CDR3 contains 17 residues. Germline-derived CDR1 and CDR2 are SGHAT and FQNNGV. The CDR3 nucleotides read TGTGCCAGCAGCTTAGGCGTAGTCGCGGACAGAAACTATGGCTACACCTTC. Its translation is CASSLGVVADRNYGYTF. Together with reference TRBV11-2 and TRBJ1-2, the CDR3 gives the full variable domain: EAGVAQSPRYKIIEKRQSVAFWCNPISGHATLYWYQQILGQGPKLLIQFQNNGVVDDSQLPKDRFSAERLKGVDSTLKIQPAKLEDSAVYLCASSLGVVADRNYGYTFGSGTRLTVV.